Below are 32 T cell receptor beta chains sequenced from a single sample in a study of shared clonotypes between healthy human individuals. TCRdb's copy holds only in-frame clones and misses some; the assay was immunoSEQ multiplex PCR. The sample shows more than 2,000,000 clones, 90% to 95% of them seen only once. Specimen: naive CD4+ T cells sorted from blood. Subset given: CD45RA+ positively selected. All receptors come from a man younger than 35 in good health.

The V call is TRBV5-8, the J call TRBJ2-7; 10 positions match TRBD2. The germline V gene encodes CDR1 SGHTS and CDR2 YDEGEE. This CDR3 region has 14 residues. The V segment lost 8 bases and the J segment 1 base; nucleotides outside the gene matches: 6. This CDR3 reads CASHRTSGSYEQYF. CDR3 DNA sequence: TGTGCCAGTCACCGGACTAGCGGTTCCTACGAGCAGTACTTC.

This clone was seen once. V and J are TRBV2 and TRBJ2-3; the D is unclear. V lost 2 bases to trimming and J lost 7 bases, with 13 bases between them. The CDR3 has 14 residues. The germline CDR1 and CDR2 sequences are SNHLY and FYNNEI. In DNA, the CDR3 is TGTGCCAGCAGTGAAATGGCCTCTACCAATACGCAGTATTTT. Translated, it gives CASSEMASTNTQYF.

The chain has TRBV10-3 and TRBJ2-7, with 12 bases fitting TRBD2. CDR3 size: 14 residues. CDR1 and CDR2 from the germline V gene are ENHRY and SYGVKD. After removal of 3 bases from V and 6 bases from J, the junction contained 3 bases not matched to a gene. CDR3 nucleotide sequence: TGTGCCATCAGTGATGCACTAGCGGGAGGCGAGCAGTACTTC. This gives the protein CAISDALAGGEQYF.

The chain joins TRBV5-1 to TRBJ1-1; 10 bases agree with TRBD1. The CDR3 is 13 residues long. The germline V gene encodes CDR1 SGHRS and CDR2 YFSETQ. Trimming at V came to 4 bases and at J to 5 bases, leaving 2 bases not matched to a gene. The CDR3 region has the DNA TGCGCCAGCAGCGGGACAGGGGAGACTGAAGCTTTCTTT. Amino acid sequence: CASSGTGETEAFF.

Worth noting for this clone: The sample holds other DNA sequences that translate to the same CDR3. The gene calls are TRBV28 and TRBJ1-3; perhaps TRBD1 as D (5 bases). The germline V gene encodes CDR1 MDHEN and CDR2 SYDVKM. V lost 3 bases, J lost 3 bases, and 9 bases lay in between. There are 14 residues in the CDR3. The CDR3 bases are TGTGCCAGCAGTTTCTTGCAGGGTGGAAACACCATATATTTT. Protein product: CASSFLQGGNTIYF.

V usage is TRBV28 and J usage is TRBJ1-4, with unresolved D. The CDR3 loop spans 14 amino acids. V shed 4 bases and J shed 8 bases, with 14 bases lying between them. Looked up from germline, CDR1 is MDHEN and CDR2 is SYDVKM. The CDR3 coding sequence is TGTGCCAGCAGTTGGGGTGGGGTTGGGGAAAAACTGTTTTTT. This encodes CASSWGGVGEKLFF.

The chain links TRBV7-2 to TRBJ1-6; D remains unclear. CDR3 length: 14 residues. Germline CDR1 reads SGHTA; CDR2 reads FQGNSA. Trimming stripped 6 bases from V and 12 bases from J, with 18 bases between. The CDR3 here is CASSLGPGIGPLHF. The CDR3 DNA reads as TGTGCCAGCAGTTTGGGCCCAGGAATCGGACCCCTCCACTTT.

This clone was recorded once. The chain couples TRBV19 to TRBJ1-2; D not resolved. The CDR3 is made up of 14 amino acids. Germline V gives CDR1 LNHDA, CDR2 SQIVND (reference sequence). V lost 0 bases, J lost 0 bases, and 5 bases lay in between. The DNA for the CDR3 is TGTGCCAGTAGTATAGAACTGTCTAACTATGGCTACACCTTC. This sequence encodes CASSIELSNYGYTF.

The rearrangement links TRBV7-2 to TRBJ2-3, with 13 bases fitting TRBD2. V gave up 1 base and J gave up 2 bases; unmatched junction bases: 9. In germline, CDR1 is SGHTA, CDR2 FQGNSA. The CDR3 runs to 19 residues. The CDR3 DNA is TGTGCCAGCAGCTTAGATACTCCGGGACTAGCGGGGACCACAGATACGCAGTATTTT. Encoded protein: CASSLDTPGLAGTTDTQYF.

This chain links TRBV19 with TRBJ1-6; D possibly corresponds to TRBD1 (6 bases). This CDR3 has 14 amino acids. Germline CDR1 and CDR2: LNHDA and SQIVND (reference sequence). V lost 4 bases, J lost 9 bases, and 13 bases lay in between. CDR3 sequence (DNA): TGTGCCAGTAGTACCACTCAGGGGCGTTCACCCCTCCACTTT. Its protein is CASSTTQGRSPLHF.

The rearrangement uses TRBV30 and TRBJ2-2; possibly TRBD2 for D (6 bases). Germline V gene lookup returns CDR1 GTSNPN and CDR2 SVGIG (reference sequence). Trimming cost V 4 bases and J 6 bases, with 15 bases left between them. The CDR3 has 14 amino acids. CDR3 sequence: CAWMRGPGAGELFF. The DNA of the CDR3 is TGTGCCTGGATGCGTGGGCCGGGGGCCGGGGAGCTGTTTTTT.

This rearrangement joins TRBV19 to TRBJ2-7, with 7 bases matching TRBD2. The CDR3 totals 14 residues. The germline V gene encodes CDR1 LNHDA and CDR2 SQIVND (reference sequence). The junction had 7 bases not matched to a gene; V was cut back by 5 bases and J by 3 bases. The CDR3 reads CASSPLGGSYEQYF. CDR3 bases: TGTGCCAGTAGTCCCCTCGGCGGGAGCTACGAGCAGTACTTC. Drawing the rest from reference TRBV19 and TRBJ2-7, the complete variable domain is DGGITQSPKYLFRKEGQNVTLSCEQNLNHDAMYWYRQDPGQGLRLIYYSQIVNDFQKGDIAEGYSVSREKKESFPLTVTSAQKNPTAFYLCASSPLGGSYEQYFGPGTRLTVT.

The chain has TRBV19 and TRBJ1-5; no reliable D call. The ends were cut back, 4 bases at V and 3 bases at J, with 4 bases in the middle. CDR1 LNHDA and CDR2 SQIVND come from the germline V gene (reference sequence). The CDR3 loop spans 12 amino acids. The CDR3 DNA follows: TGTGCCAGTAGTAGGCTCAATCAGCCCCAGCATTTT. It encodes CASSRLNQPQHF.

V is TRBV6-5 and J is TRBJ1-1; TRBD1 aligns across 8 bases. CDR1 and CDR2 (germline): MNHEY, SVGAGI. This CDR3 is 16 amino acids long. J was trimmed by 1 base and V by 4 bases; bases with no gene match: 8. This CDR3 reads CASSSGTGARNTEAFF. CDR3 sequence (DNA): TGTGCCAGCAGTTCCGGGACAGGCGCAAGGAACACTGAAGCTTTCTTT.

The DNA for the CDR3 is TGTGCCAGCAGCTCTCCGGGCGGTCCGAACTACAATGAGCAGTTCTTC. Translating gives CASSSPGGPNYNEQFF. The V call is TRBV7-8, the J call TRBJ2-1; no firm D call. The CDR3 extends over 16 amino acids. Germline V gene data show CDR1 as SGHVS and CDR2 as FQNEAQ. Trimming removed 4 bases from V and 3 bases from J, with 16 bases in between.

The chain links TRBV5-1 to TRBJ2-7, with TRBD2 as a possible D gene (5 bases). Germline assignment: CDR1 SGHRS and CDR2 YFSETQ. The length of the CDR3 is 14 residues. V was clipped by 3 bases and J by 6 bases, with 16 bases between them. The chain's CDR3 is CASSSSRASGEQYF. In DNA form, the CDR3 reads TGCGCCAGCAGCTCCTCGAGGGCTTCGGGCGAGCAGTACTTC.

The rearrangement uses TRBV21-1 and TRBJ1-2. TRBV21-1 corresponds to a pseudogene. The CDR3 loop spans 10 amino acids. The CDR3 sequence is CASSKVRLPF. CDR3 sequence (DNA): TGTGCCAGCAGCAAAGTTCGGCTTCCCTTC.

Only one count was recorded for this clone. The chain uses TRBV2 and TRBJ2-5, with D uncertain. In germline, CDR1 is SNHLY, CDR2 FYNNEI. With 7 bases removed from V and 5 bases from J, the gap between germline ends came to 20 bases. This CDR3 has 15 residues. The CDR3 here is CASNPIGKGGETQYF. The DNA of the CDR3 is TGTGCCAGCAATCCCATTGGGAAGGGTGGGGAGACCCAGTACTTC. The full variable domain, completed using reference TRBV2 and TRBJ2-5, is EPEVTQTPSHQVTQMGQEVILRCVPISNHLYFYWYRQILGQKVEFLVSFYNNEISEKSEIFDDQFSVERPDGSNFTLKIRSTKLEDSAMYFCASNPIGKGGETQYFGPGTRLLVL.

The rearrangement links TRBV9 to TRBJ2-5; 8 bases fit TRBD2. Germline V lookup: CDR1 SGDLS, CDR2 YYNGEE. Germline trimming cut 0 bases from V and 9 bases from J; bases unmatched to any gene: 7. This CDR3 has 14 amino acids. CDR3 coding DNA: TGTGCCAGCAGCGTAGATTCGGGAGGGGTGGCCCAGTACTTC. Residues: CASSVDSGGVAQYF. The whole variable domain, remainder taken from reference TRBV9 and TRBJ2-5, is DSGVTQTPKHLITATGQRVTLRCSPRSGDLSVYWYQQSLDQGLQFLIQYYNGEERAKGNILERFSAQQFPDLHSELNLSSLELGDSALYFCASSVDSGGVAQYFGPGTRLLVL.

This chain links TRBV25-1 with TRBJ2-5; a weak D match, TRBD1 (5 bases). Judging by the DNA end, TRBJ2-7 fits better; the J call may be wrong. The CDR3 length is 12 residues. Per germline, CDR1 MGHDK and CDR2 SYGVNS. In nucleotides, the CDR3 is TGTGCCAGCAAATTCGGACACTACGAGCAGTACTTC. Its protein product is CASKFGHYEQYF.

As regards this clone: The sample has other DNA sequences that encode this CDR3 too. This chain uses TRBV28 with TRBJ1-2; perhaps TRBD1 as D (5 bases). V was pared by 2 bases and J by 4 bases, with 5 bases between. The CDR3 runs 12 residues. Germline CDR1 MDHEN, CDR2 SYDVKM. The CDR3 DNA is TGTGCCAGCAGTTTAACAGGCTATGGCTACACCTTC. Translated: CASSLTGYGYTF.

In regard to this clone: This same CDR3 is encoded by further DNA sequences in the sample. The gene calls are TRBV18 and TRBJ2-3; 10 bases agree with TRBD2. V was pared by 0 bases and J by 3 bases, with 0 bases of the junction left unmatched. There are 15 residues in the CDR3. Germline CDR1 KGHSH, CDR2 LQKENI. The CDR3 bases are TGTGCCAGCTCACCACCTAGCGGGGGGACAGATACGCAGTATTTT. This sequence encodes CASSPPSGGTDTQYF.

The chain couples TRBV4-1 to TRBJ2-5, with 12 bases identical to TRBD1. Losses at the gene ends were 3 bases for V and 5 bases for J; bases not matched to a gene: 7. Germline CDR1 is MGHRA and CDR2 is YSYEKL. This CDR3 has 16 residues. This chain's CDR3 is CASSQGGTGGTETQYF. In DNA, the CDR3 is TGCGCCAGCAGCCAGGGGGGGACAGGGGGCACGGAGACCCAGTACTTC.

The chain is built from TRBV5-1 and TRBJ2-6; TRBD1 is a possible D gene (6 bases). Looked up from germline, CDR1 is SGHRS and CDR2 is YFSETQ. Trimming stripped 4 bases from V and 4 bases from J, with 12 bases between. The CDR3 length is 15 residues. CDR3 sequence reads: CASSPGQPGANVLTF. The CDR3 DNA follows: TGCGCCAGCAGCCCCGGACAGCCGGGGGCCAACGTCCTGACTTTC.

This chain joins TRBV6-6 and TRBJ2-1, with TRBD1 identical over 8 bases. The length of the CDR3 is 15 residues. V dropped 4 bases and J dropped 5; count of bases not matched to a gene: 7. Germline CDR1 reads MNHNY; CDR2 reads SVGAGI (reference sequence). The CDR3: CASSLSGQGNNEQFF. CDR3 sequence (DNA): TGTGCCAGCAGTTTAAGTGGACAGGGAAACAATGAGCAGTTCTTC.

This sequence joins TRBV7-2 and TRBJ2-7; 9 positions agree with TRBD1. Trimming cost V 2 bases and J 4 bases; bases outside gene matches: 6. Germline CDR1 and CDR2: SGHTA and FQGNSA. The CDR3 consists of 15 residues. The DNA of the CDR3 is TGTGCCAGCAGCTTAACCGGGACAGGGCCTTACGAGCAGTACTTC. Protein product: CASSLTGTGPYEQYF.

The J gene is TRBJ2-1, the V gene TRBV7-6; TRBD1 aligns across 7 bases. The V gene end was trimmed by 4 bases and the J gene end by 3 bases; junction bases not matched to a gene: 6. CDR1 is SGHVS, CDR2 FNYEAQ, per germline. CDR3 length: 15 amino acids. CDR3 sequence: CASSSRDRNYNEQFF. CDR3 nucleotide sequence: TGTGCCAGCAGCTCCCGGGACAGAAACTACAATGAGCAGTTCTTC.

The chain is built from TRBV5-8 and TRBJ1-1, with D uncertain. The CDR3 consists of 14 residues. The V and J ends lost 2 bases and 7 bases respectively, with 15 bases between them. Germline CDR1 reads SGHTS; CDR2 reads YDEGEE. DNA of the CDR3: TGTGCCAGCAGCTTCTCGTCTAGGGCGGGTGAAGCTTTCTTT. This translates into CASSFSSRAGEAFF.

This rearrangement joins TRBV6-6 to TRBJ1-4; 9 bases fit TRBD1. This CDR3 is 15 amino acids long. In germline, CDR1 is MNHNY, CDR2 SVGAGI (reference sequence). The J segment lost 5 bases and the V segment lost 5 bases, leaving 6 bases of the junction unmatched. The CDR3 loop is CASSQGTGPNEKLFF. CDR3 nucleotides: TGTGCCAGCAGTCAAGGGACAGGGCCGAATGAAAAACTGTTTTTT.

J is TRBJ2-2 and V is TRBV5-6, with TRBD2 as a possible D gene (5 bases). Per germline, CDR1 SGHDT and CDR2 YYEEEE. The germline V and J ends were trimmed by 4 bases and 4 bases, with 8 bases remaining between them. CDR3 size: 13 residues. The CDR3 loop reads CASSRTFTGELFF. The CDR3 DNA is TGTGCCAGCAGCAGGACTTTCACCGGGGAGCTGTTTTTT.

The V call is TRBV28, the J call TRBJ1-6; TRBD1 agrees at 8 bases. The CDR3 totals 17 residues. The V segment lost 3 bases and the J segment 4 bases; nucleotides outside the gene matches: 8. Germline V gene data show CDR1 as MDHEN and CDR2 as SYDVKM. CDR3 protein: CASSFGDRGWYNSPLHF. The CDR3 nucleotides are TGTGCCAGCAGTTTTGGAGACAGGGGTTGGTATAATTCACCCCTCCACTTT.

The sample holds one count of this clone. This chain uses TRBV9 with TRBJ2-3, with D perhaps matching TRBD2 (5 bases). Germline V CDR1 and CDR2: SGDLS, YYNGEE. The CDR3 totals 15 residues. The germline V and J ends were trimmed by 4 bases and 2 bases, with 14 bases remaining between them. The CDR3 DNA reads TGTGCCAGCAGCCCCGGGGTATCTAACACAGATACGCAGTATTTT. This gives the protein CASSPGVSNTDTQYF.